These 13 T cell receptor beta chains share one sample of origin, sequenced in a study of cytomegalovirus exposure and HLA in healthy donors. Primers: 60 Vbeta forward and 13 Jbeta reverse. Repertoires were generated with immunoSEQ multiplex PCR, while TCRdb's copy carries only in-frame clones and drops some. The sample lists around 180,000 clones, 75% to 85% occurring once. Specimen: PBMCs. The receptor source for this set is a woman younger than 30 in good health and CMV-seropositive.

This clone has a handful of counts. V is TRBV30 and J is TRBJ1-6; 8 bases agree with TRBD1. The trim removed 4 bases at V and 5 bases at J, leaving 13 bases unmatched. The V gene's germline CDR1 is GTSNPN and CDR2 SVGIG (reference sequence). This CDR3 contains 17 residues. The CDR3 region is CAWTPSRTGRDNSPLHF. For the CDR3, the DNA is TGTGCCTGGACCCCCAGCAGGACAGGGCGGGATAATTCACCCCTCCACTTT.

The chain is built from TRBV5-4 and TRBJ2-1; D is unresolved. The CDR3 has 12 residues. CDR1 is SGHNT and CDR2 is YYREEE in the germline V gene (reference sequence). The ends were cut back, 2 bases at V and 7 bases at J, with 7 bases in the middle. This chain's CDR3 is CASSFGDNEQFF. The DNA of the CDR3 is TGTGCCAGCAGCTTCGGTGATAATGAGCAGTTCTTC.

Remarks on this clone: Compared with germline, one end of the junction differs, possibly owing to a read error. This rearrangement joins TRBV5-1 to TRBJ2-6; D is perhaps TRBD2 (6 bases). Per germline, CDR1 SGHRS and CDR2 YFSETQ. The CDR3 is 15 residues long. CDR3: CASTPAGSGANGLTF. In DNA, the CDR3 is TGCGCCAGCACCCCGGCGGGGTCTGGGGCCAACGGCCTGACTTTC.

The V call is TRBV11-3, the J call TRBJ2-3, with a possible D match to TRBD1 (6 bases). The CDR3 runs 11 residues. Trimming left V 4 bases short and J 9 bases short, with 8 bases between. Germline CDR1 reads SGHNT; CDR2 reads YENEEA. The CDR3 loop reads CASSYQGTQYF. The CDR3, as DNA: TGTGCCAGCAGCTACCAGGGGACGCAGTATTTT.

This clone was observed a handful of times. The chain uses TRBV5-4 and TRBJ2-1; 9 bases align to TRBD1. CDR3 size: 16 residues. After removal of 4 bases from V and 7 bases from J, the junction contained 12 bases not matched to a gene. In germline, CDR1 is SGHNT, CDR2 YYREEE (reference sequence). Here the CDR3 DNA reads TGTGCCAGCAGCGTAAAACGGGGACAGGGATGGAATGAGCAGTTCTTC. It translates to CASSVKRGQGWNEQFF.

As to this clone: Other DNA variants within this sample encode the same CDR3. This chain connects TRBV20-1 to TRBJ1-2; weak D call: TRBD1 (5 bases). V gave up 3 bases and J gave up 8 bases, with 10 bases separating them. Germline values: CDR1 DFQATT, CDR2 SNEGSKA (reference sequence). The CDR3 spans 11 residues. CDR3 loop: CSARTDRGYTF. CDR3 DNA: TGCAGTGCTAGGACAGACCGAGGCTACACCTTC.

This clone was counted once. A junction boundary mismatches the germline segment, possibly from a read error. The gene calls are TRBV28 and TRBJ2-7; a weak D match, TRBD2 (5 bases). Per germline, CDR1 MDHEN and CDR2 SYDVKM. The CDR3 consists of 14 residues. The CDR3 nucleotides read TGTGCCAGCAGTACGCCTTCGGGGTCCTCCGAGCAGTACTTC. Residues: CASSTPSGSSEQYF.

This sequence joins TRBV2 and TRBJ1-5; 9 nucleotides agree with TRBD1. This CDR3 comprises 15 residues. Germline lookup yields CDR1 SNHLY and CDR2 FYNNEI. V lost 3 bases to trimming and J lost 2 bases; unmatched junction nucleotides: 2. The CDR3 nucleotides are TGTGCCAGCAGTGAGCGGACAGGGGGCAATCAGCCCCAGCATTTT. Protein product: CASSERTGGNQPQHF.

CDR3: CASSLSQSPHYGYTF. CDR3 nucleotides: TGTGCCAGCAGCTTGAGTCAGTCCCCACACTATGGCTACACCTTC. The chain uses TRBV5-6 and TRBJ1-2; no clear D gene. V was pared by 1 base and J by 3 bases, with 13 bases between. CDR3 length: 15 amino acids. CDR1 SGHDT and CDR2 YYEEEE come from the germline V gene.

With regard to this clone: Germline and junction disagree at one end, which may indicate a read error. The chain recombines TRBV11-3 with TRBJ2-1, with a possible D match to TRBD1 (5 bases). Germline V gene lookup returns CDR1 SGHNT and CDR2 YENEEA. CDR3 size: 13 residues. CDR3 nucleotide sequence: TGTGCCAGCAGCCCCCAGCAGGGCAATGGGCAGTTCTTC. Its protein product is CASSPQQGNGQFF.

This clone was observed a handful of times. In nucleotides, the CDR3 is TGTGCCAGCAGCTCTCTGACAGCCTATGAAGCTTTCTTT. Residues: CASSSLTAYEAFF. The V gene is TRBV5-6, the J gene TRBJ1-1, with a tentative D call TRBD1 (5 bases). The germline gives CDR1 SGHDT, CDR2 YYEEEE. The CDR3 consists of 13 residues. V was shortened by 3 bases and J by 7 bases, with 13 bases between the two germline ends.

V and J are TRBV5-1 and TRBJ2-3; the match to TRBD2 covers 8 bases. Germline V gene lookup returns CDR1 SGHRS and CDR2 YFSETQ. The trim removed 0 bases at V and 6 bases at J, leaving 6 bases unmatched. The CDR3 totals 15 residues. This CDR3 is CASSLEAGGPDTQYF. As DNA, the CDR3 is TGCGCCAGCAGCTTGGAGGCGGGGGGCCCGGATACGCAGTATTTT.

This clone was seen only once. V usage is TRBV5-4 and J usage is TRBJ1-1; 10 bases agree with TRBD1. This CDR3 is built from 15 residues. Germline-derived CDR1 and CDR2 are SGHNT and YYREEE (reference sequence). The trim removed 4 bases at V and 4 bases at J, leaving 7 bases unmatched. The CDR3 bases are TGTGCCAGCAGCACCCCGGGACAGGGGTTCACTGAAGCTTTCTTT. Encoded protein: CASSTPGQGFTEAFF.